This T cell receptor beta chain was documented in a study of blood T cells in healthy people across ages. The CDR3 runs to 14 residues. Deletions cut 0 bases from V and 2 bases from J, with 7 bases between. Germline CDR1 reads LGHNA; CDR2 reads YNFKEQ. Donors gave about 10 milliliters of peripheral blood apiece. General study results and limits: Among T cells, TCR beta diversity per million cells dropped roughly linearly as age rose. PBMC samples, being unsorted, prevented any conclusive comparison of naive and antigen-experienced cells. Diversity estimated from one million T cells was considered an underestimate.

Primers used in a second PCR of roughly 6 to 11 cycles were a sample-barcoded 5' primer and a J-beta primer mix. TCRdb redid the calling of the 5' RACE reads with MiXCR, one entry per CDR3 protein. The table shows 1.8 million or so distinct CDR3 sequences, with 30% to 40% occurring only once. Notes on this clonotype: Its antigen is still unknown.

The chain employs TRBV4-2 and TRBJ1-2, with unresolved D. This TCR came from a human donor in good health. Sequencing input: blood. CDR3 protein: CASSQETSNYGYTF. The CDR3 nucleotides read TGTGCCAGCAGCCAAGAAACTTCCAACTATGGCTACACCTTC.